These 3 T cell receptor beta chains share one sample of origin, sequenced in a study of regulatory T cells in long-lasting Graves disease (dated by TCRdb to the early 2020s). This specimen's time point label, interpreted: newly diagnosed GD, antithyroid drugs for less than 3 months. For both TCR sequencing and RNA sequencing, RNA was extracted from PBMCs using TRIzol. Receptors were amplified or captured by multiplex PCR. Sequencing took place on an Illumina HiSeq 4000. CDR3 regions were amplified by Arm-PCR with iRepertoire HTBI primers to construct TCR beta libraries. The raw public data were reprocessed by TCRdb itself: fastp quality trimming at Q25, MiXCR clonotype calling, in-frame beta chains only. Every CDR3 protein is listed once, alongside the most common genes and DNA of its rows. The sample table holds 450,000 to 600,000 distinct CDR3 sequences, of which 15% to 20% were seen once. The top ten hold more than 10% of the sample.

These data are also associated with another study on T cells in Graves' hyperthyroidism and ophthalmopathy.

The source was peripheral blood mononuclear cells (PBMCs), collected at new diagnosis, from a patient treated with antithyroid drugs. These receptors were obtained from a man between 40 and 49 years old with Graves disease. Donor details come from another sample of the same person, matched by shared clones.

In this sample, this clonotype turned up many times. The V gene is TRBV30, the J gene TRBJ2-3, with 15 bases matching TRBD2. The CDR3 is 17 residues long. With V trimmed by 8 bases and J by 0 bases, 9 bases remained unmatched. Germline V gene data show CDR1 as GTSNPN and CDR2 as SVGIG (reference sequence). CDR3 in DNA: TGTGCCCTCGGACTAGCGGGAGGGCGAGATAGCACAGATACGCAGTATTTT. Its protein is CALGLAGGRDSTDTQYF.

This clonotype was detected ten times or more. This chain links TRBV5-1 with TRBJ2-1, with a possible D match to TRBD1 (6 bases). The CDR3 contains 16 residues. Trimming removed 0 bases from V and 2 bases from J, with 12 bases in between. Looked up from germline, CDR1 is SGHRS and CDR2 is YFSETQ. CDR3 nucleotide sequence: TGCGCCAGCAGCTTGGTACTACAGGGAACCTACAATGAGCAGTTCTTC. Translation: CASSLVLQGTYNEQFF.

This clonotype was detected many times. The chain links TRBV28 to TRBJ2-7, with D possibly TRBD1 on 6 matching bases. This CDR3 is 17 amino acids long. Germline V lookup: CDR1 MDHEN, CDR2 SYDVKM. With 6 bases removed from V and 2 bases from J, the gap between germline ends came to 23 bases. The CDR3 nucleotides are TGTGCCAGCAGCCCTCAGGTGGGCAGGGGTTCCCCCTACGAGCAGTACTTC. The encoded protein is CASSPQVGRGSPYEQYF.